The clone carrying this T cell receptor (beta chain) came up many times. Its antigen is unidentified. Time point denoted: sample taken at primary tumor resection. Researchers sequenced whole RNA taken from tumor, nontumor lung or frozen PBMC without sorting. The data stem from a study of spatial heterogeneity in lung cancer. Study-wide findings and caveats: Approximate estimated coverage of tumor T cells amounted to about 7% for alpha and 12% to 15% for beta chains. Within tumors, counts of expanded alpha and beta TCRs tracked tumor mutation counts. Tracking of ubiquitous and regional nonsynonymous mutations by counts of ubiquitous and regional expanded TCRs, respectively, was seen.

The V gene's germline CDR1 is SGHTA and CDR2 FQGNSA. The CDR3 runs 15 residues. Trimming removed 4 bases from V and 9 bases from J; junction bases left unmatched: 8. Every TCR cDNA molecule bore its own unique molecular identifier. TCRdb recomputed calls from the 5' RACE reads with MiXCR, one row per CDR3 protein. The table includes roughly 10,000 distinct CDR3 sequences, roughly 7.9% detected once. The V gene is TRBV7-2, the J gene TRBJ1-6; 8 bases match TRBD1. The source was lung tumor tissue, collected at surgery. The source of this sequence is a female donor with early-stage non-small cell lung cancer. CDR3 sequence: CASSSETGVGSPLHF. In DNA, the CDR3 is TGTGCCAGCAGCTCCGAGACAGGGGTTGGTTCACCCCTCCACTTT.